Following are 17 T cell receptor beta chains from one sample sequenced in a study of shared clonotypes between healthy human individuals. This table comes from immunoSEQ multiplex PCR, and its TCRdb copy is limited to in-frame clones, with some not included. The sample has about 1 million clones; roughly 80% are singletons. The sequenced sample consisted of memory CD4+ T cells sorted from blood. Subset described: CD45RA-negative fraction. The receptors here all came from a man between 18 and 35 years old in good health.

This chain uses TRBV5-1 with TRBJ2-4, with TRBD2 matching over 12 bases. The CDR3 length is 15 residues. Germline CDR1 SGHRS, CDR2 YFSETQ. The ends lost 3 bases at V and 8 bases at J; junction bases unmatched: 6. The CDR3 coding sequence is TGCGCCAGCAGCTCGCTAGCGGGAGGGGTGGACATTCAGTACTTC. It translates to CASSSLAGGVDIQYF.

The rearrangement joins TRBV15 to TRBJ1-1; possible D gene TRBD1, 6 bases. Trimming took 0 bases from V and 0 from J, leaving 14 bases between them. The CDR3 covers 17 residues. Germline-derived CDR1 and CDR2 are LNHNV and YYDKDF (reference sequence). CDR3 sequence (DNA): TGTGCCACCAGCAGAGATGCCCCCGGGGGCATGAACACTGAAGCTTTCTTT. This codes for CATSRDAPGGMNTEAFF.

The chain recombines TRBV7-9 with TRBJ2-1; 8 bases are shared with TRBD2. The V segment lost 1 base and the J segment 6 bases; nucleotides outside the gene matches: 17. CDR1 is SEHNR, CDR2 FQNEAQ, per germline (reference sequence). The CDR3 covers 19 residues. The CDR3 nucleotides read TGTGCCAGCAGCTTAGTAGTGTTTACTAGCGGCAGAATGGGCAATGAGCAGTTCTTC. It translates to CASSLVVFTSGRMGNEQFF.

The chain carries TRBV29-1 and TRBJ2-2; D unresolved. The V end lost 6 bases, the J end lost 4 bases, and 12 bases lay between the germline ends. Germline values: CDR1 SQVTM, CDR2 ANQGSEA. The CDR3 loop spans 13 amino acids. The CDR3 nucleotides are TGCAGCGTAACTCGTTGGGGCACCGGGGAGCTGTTTTTT. Translation gives CSVTRWGTGELFF.

The rearrangement links TRBV28 to TRBJ1-2, with unresolved D. Trimming took off 5 bases at V and 7 bases at J, with 17 bases between the two ends. Germline assignment: CDR1 MDHEN and CDR2 SYDVKM. The CDR3 consists of 14 residues. CDR3 nucleotide sequence: TGTGCCAGCAGTCTGTCCCGTGGATCCTTTGGCTACACCTTC. This sequence encodes CASSLSRGSFGYTF.

The rearrangement links TRBV20-1 to TRBJ1-2, with no clear D. CDR1 and CDR2 from the germline V gene are DFQATT and SNEGSKA (reference sequence). This CDR3 spans 10 amino acids. Trimming left V 3 bases short and J 8 bases short, with 7 bases between. CDR3 protein: CSASSGGYTF. In nucleotides, the CDR3 is TGCAGTGCTAGTTCCGGGGGCTACACCTTC.

The chain combines TRBV7-2 with TRBJ1-2; 9 nucleotides line up with TRBD1. J was trimmed by 7 bases and V by 2 bases; bases with no gene match: 11. The CDR3 consists of 16 residues. CDR1 and CDR2 from the germline V gene are SGHTA and FQGNSA. CDR3 amino acids: CASSLISGQGAGGYTF. Written as DNA, the CDR3 is TGTGCCAGCAGCTTAATTTCGGGACAGGGCGCAGGTGGCTACACCTTC.

This clone showed up many times. This chain uses TRBV7-6 with TRBJ1-6; 8 bases are a match to TRBD1. CDR1 and CDR2 from the germline V gene are SGHVS and FNYEAQ. The CDR3 sequence is 15 residues long. The V and J ends lost 0 bases and 8 bases, in that order; junction bases with no gene match: 3. CDR3 nucleotide sequence: TGTGCCAGCAGCTTAGCTGGACAGGGAGATTCACCCCTCCACTTT. Encoded protein: CASSLAGQGDSPLHF.

In nucleotides, the CDR3 is TGTGCCAGCAGCCCCTACTTCTACGGTGAAAAACTGTTTTTT. Amino acid sequence: CASSPYFYGEKLFF. The V gene is TRBV11-3, the J gene TRBJ1-4; D is unresolved. Germline loops: CDR1 SGHNT, CDR2 YENEEA. The CDR3 has 14 residues. Trimming pared 5 bases from V and 7 bases from J, leaving 14 bases between.

V is TRBV7-3 and J is TRBJ2-7; weak D call: TRBD2 (5 bases). Germline V gives CDR1 SGHTA, CDR2 FQGTGA. The V end was cut by 1 base, the J end by 5 bases, with 9 bases between. This CDR3 comprises 13 residues. CDR3 DNA: TGTGCCAGCAGCTTAAACGGACTCCACGAGCAGTACTTC. Its protein product is CASSLNGLHEQYF.

As concerns this clone: Other DNA sequences in the sample encode the same CDR3. This chain connects TRBV29-1 to TRBJ2-3, with 7 bases identical to TRBD2. CDR1 is SQVTM and CDR2 is ANQGSEA in the germline V gene. CDR3 length equals 12 residues. J gave up 5 bases and V 5 bases, and 4 bases lay outside the gene matches. The CDR3 spells CSVRLAGDTQYF. The DNA for the CDR3 is TGCAGCGTTCGGTTAGCGGGAGATACGCAGTATTTT.

V usage is TRBV4-3 and J usage is TRBJ2-3; perhaps TRBD2 as D (5 bases). The CDR3 totals 14 residues. V lost 4 bases to trimming and J lost 3 bases, with 11 bases between them. Germline values: CDR1 LGHNA, CDR2 YSLEER. The CDR3, as DNA: TGCGCCAGCAGCCGAGGGTGGGCGACAGATACGCAGTATTTT. It translates to CASSRGWATDTQYF.

The chain is built from TRBV5-4 and TRBJ2-2; D gene ambiguous. The germline gives CDR1 SGHNT, CDR2 YYREEE (reference sequence). CDR3 size: 15 residues. The germline V and J ends were trimmed by 5 bases and 5 bases, with 16 bases remaining between them. CDR3 sequence (DNA): TGTGCCAGCAGACCCGGTCGATCAGGTACCGGGGAGCTGTTTTTT. Translated: CASRPGRSGTGELFF.

This clone turned up a few times. As DNA, the CDR3 is TGTGCCAGCAGCTTAGGGACAGGGTTGGTTAAAGAAGGGACCCAGTACTTC. Its protein product is CASSLGTGLVKEGTQYF. This rearrangement joins TRBV11-2 to TRBJ2-5, with TRBD1 identical over 8 bases. The CDR3 contains 17 residues. The germline V gene encodes CDR1 SGHAT and CDR2 FQNNGV. V was pared by 1 base and J by 7 bases, with 14 bases of the junction left unmatched.

The chain couples TRBV11-2 to TRBJ2-3; no definite D call. The ends were cut back, 5 bases at V and 2 bases at J, with 14 bases in the middle. The CDR3 length is 15 residues. Germline CDR1 and CDR2: SGHAT and FQNNGV. The CDR3 protein is CASSLRADFTDTQYF. CDR3 sequence (DNA): TGTGCCAGCAGCCTCCGGGCGGATTTCACAGATACGCAGTATTTT. The variable domain in full, with the rest retrieved from reference TRBV11-2 and TRBJ2-3, is EAGVAQSPRYKIIEKRQSVAFWCNPISGHATLYWYQQILGQGPKLLIQFQNNGVVDDSQLPKDRFSAERLKGVDSTLKIQPAKLEDSAVYLCASSLRADFTDTQYFGPGTRLTVL.

The J gene is TRBJ2-7, the V gene TRBV29-1, with TRBD1 as a possible D gene (5 bases). CDR1 and CDR2 from the germline V gene are SQVTM and ANQGSEA. V was trimmed by 6 bases and J by 4 bases, leaving 10 bases between them. The CDR3 runs 11 residues. CDR3 in DNA: TGCAGCGTCGCCGGACATTACGAGCAGTACTTC. Protein product: CSVAGHYEQYF.

The chain couples TRBV11-2 to TRBJ2-5; 7 bases are a match to TRBD1. Trimming took 4 bases from V and 5 from J; bases not matched to a gene: 16. The CDR3 extends over 17 amino acids. Germline lookup yields CDR1 SGHAT and CDR2 FQNNGV. The chain's CDR3 is CASSSPFSTGRGETQYF. DNA of the CDR3: TGTGCCAGCAGCTCCCCCTTCTCGACAGGGAGAGGGGAGACCCAGTACTTC.